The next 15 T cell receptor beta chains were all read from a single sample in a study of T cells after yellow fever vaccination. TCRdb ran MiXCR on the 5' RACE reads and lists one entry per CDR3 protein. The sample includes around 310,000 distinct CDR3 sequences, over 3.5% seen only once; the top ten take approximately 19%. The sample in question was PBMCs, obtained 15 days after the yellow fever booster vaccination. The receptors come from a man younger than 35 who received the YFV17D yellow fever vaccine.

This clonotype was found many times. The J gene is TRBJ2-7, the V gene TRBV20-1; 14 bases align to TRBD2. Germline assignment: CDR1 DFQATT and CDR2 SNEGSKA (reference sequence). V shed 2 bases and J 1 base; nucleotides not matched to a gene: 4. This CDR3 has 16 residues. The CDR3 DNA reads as TGCAGTGCTAGACCGGGACTAGCGGGGGCGTCCTACGAGCAGTACTTC. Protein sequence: CSARPGLAGASYEQYF.

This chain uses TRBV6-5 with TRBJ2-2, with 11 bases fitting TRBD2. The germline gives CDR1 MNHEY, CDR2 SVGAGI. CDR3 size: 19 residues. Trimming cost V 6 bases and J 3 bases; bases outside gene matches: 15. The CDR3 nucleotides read TGTGCCAGCAGCCGACCACCGACTAGCGGGGTCCAAGACACCGGGGAGCTGTTTTTT. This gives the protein CASSRPPTSGVQDTGELFF.

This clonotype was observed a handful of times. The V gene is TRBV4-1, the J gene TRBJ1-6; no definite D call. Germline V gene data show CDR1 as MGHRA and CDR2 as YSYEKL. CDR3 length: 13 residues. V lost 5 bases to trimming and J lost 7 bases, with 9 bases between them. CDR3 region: CASSYSSNSPLHF. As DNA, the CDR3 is TGCGCCAGCAGCTACAGCAGCAATTCACCCCTCCACTTT.

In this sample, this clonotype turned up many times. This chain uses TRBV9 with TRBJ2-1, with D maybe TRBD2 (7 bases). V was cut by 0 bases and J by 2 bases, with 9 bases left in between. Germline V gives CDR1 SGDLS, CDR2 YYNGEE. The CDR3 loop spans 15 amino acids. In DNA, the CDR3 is TGTGCCAGCAGCGTAGACGGGGGGCCCTACAATGAGCAGTTCTTC. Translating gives CASSVDGGPYNEQFF.

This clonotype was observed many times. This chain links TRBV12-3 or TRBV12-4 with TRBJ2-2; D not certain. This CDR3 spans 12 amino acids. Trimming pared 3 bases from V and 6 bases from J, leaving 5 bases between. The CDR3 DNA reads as TGTGCCAGCAGTTTCCGGCCCGGGGAGCTGTTTTTT. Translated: CASSFRPGELFF.

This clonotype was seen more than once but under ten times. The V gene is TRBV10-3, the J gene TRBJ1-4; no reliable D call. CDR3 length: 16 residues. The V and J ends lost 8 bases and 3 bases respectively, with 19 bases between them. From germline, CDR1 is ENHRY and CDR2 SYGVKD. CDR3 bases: TGTGCCATCTCTCCGGGTAGCGCCGGCGCTAATGAAAAACTGTTTTTT. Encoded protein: CAISPGSAGANEKLFF.

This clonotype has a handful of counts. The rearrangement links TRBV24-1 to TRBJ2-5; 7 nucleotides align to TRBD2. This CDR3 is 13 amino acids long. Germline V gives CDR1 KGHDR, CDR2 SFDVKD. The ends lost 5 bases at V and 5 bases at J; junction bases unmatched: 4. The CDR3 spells CATSVHGRETQYF. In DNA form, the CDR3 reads TGTGCCACCAGTGTTCACGGGAGGGAGACCCAGTACTTC.

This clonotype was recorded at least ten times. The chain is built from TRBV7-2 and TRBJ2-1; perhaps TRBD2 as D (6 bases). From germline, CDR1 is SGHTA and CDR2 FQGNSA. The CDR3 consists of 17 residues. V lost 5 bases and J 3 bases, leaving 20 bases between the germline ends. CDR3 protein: CASSPDQGLSYYNEQFF. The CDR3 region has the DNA TGTGCCAGCAGCCCAGACCAGGGACTTTCCTACTACAATGAGCAGTTCTTC.

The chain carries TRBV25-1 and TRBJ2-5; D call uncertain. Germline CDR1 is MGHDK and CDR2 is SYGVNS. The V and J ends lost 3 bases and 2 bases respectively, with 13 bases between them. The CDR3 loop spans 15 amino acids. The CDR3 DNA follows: TGTGCCAGCAGTGATTACCAAGGCCTGCAAGAGACCCAGTACTTC. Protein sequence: CASSDYQGLQETQYF.

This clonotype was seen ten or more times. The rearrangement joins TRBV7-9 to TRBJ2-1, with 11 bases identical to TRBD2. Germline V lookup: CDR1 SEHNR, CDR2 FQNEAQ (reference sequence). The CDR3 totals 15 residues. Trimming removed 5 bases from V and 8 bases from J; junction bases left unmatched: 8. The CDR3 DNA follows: TGTGCCAGCAGCCCCCGGACTAGCGGGTCCTATGAGCAGTTCTTC. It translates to CASSPRTSGSYEQFF.

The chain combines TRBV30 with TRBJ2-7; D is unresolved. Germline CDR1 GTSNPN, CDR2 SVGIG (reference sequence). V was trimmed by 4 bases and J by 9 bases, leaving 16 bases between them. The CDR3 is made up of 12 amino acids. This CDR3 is CAWTPGPPRQYF. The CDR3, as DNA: TGTGCCTGGACCCCCGGCCCCCCTCGGCAGTACTTC.

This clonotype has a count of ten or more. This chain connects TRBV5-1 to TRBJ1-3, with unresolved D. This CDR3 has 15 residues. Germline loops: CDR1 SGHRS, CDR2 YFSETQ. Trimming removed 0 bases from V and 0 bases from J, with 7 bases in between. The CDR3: CASSLDPSSGNTIYF. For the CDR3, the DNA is TGCGCCAGCAGCTTGGACCCGAGCTCTGGAAACACCATATATTTT.

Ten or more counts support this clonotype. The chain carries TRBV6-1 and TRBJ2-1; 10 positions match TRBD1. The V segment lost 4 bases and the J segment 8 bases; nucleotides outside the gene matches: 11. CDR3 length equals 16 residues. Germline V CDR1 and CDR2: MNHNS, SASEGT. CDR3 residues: CASSGDPGQGSDEQFF. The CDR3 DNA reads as TGTGCCAGCAGTGGAGACCCGGGACAGGGGAGCGATGAGCAGTTCTTC.

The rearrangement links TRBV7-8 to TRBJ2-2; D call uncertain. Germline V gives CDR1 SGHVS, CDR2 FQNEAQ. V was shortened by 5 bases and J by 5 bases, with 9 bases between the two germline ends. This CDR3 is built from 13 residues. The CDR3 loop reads CASSLTRTGELFF. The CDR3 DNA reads TGTGCCAGCAGCCTCACCCGAACCGGGGAGCTGTTTTTT.

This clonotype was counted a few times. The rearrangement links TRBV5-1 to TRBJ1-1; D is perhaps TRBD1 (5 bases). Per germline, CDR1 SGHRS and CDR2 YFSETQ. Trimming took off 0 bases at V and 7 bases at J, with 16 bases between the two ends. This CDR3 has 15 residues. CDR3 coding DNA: TGCGCCAGCAGCTTGGGTCAGGGACCTCAGGGTGAAGCTTTCTTT. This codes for CASSLGQGPQGEAFF.